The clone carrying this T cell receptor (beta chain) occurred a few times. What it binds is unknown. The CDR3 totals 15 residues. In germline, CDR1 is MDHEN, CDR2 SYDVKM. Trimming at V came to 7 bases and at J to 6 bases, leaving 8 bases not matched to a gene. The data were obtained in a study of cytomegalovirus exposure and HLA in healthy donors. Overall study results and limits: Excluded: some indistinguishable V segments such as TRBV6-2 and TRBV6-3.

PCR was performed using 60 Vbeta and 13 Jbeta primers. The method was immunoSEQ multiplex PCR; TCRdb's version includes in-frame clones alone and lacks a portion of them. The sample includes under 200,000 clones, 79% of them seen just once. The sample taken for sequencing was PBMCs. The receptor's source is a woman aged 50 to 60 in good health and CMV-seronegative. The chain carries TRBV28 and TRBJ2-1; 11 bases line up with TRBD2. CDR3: CASNLLAGVRNEQFF. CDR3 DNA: TGTGCCAGCAACCTACTAGCGGGAGTGCGCAATGAGCAGTTCTTC.